This is a list of T cell receptor beta chains from one sample in a study of beta chain features in type 1 diabetes. TCRdb's table, derived via immunoSEQ multiplex PCR, lists solely in-frame clones and lacks some. The sample carries about 650,000 clones, roughly an eighth recorded once. The sample taken for sequencing was naive CD4+ T cells from blood. The receptors were gathered from a man younger than 40 with type 1 diabetes. CDR3s include the opening cysteine and the closing phenylalanine or tryptophan. The order of the fields is CDR3 protein, CDR3 DNA, V gene, clone size, J gene, D gene. A D gene is named only where the DNA matches it firmly. Expanded clones get a size class; other rows say once, few or many, or leave the size out.

CDR3aa: CASSFSTGIGEQYF
CDR3nt: TGTGCCAGCAGTTTCTCTACAGGGATCGGCGAGCAGTACTTC
v_gene: TRBV28
abundance: few
j_gene: TRBJ2-7
d_gene: NA

CDR3aa: CASSQSLARDISYEQYF
CDR3nt: TGCGCCAGCAGTCAATCGCTAGCACGGGACATATCCTACGAGCAGTACTTC
v_gene: TRBV23-1
abundance: NA
j_gene: TRBJ2-7
d_gene: NA

CDR3aa: CASTWGGEQYF
CDR3nt: TGTGCCAGCACTTGGGGGGGCGAGCAGTACTTC
v_gene: TRBV6-6
abundance: NA
j_gene: TRBJ2-7
d_gene: TRBD2

CDR3aa: CASSATGAEETQYF
CDR3nt: TGTGCCAGCAGCGCGACAGGGGCGGAGGAGACCCAGTACTTC
v_gene: TRBV5-4
abundance: NA
j_gene: TRBJ2-5
d_gene: TRBD1

CDR3aa: CASSATGYEQYF
CDR3nt: TGTGCCAGCAGCGCGACAGGTTACGAGCAGTACTTC
v_gene: TRBV2
abundance: NA
j_gene: TRBJ2-7
d_gene: NA

CDR3aa: CASRATGRGNEKLFF
CDR3nt: TGTGCCAGCAGAGCGACAGGGCGGGGAAATGAAAAACTGTTTTTT
v_gene: TRBV5-6
abundance: NA
j_gene: TRBJ1-4
d_gene: TRBD1

CDR3aa: CASSTGTVSGETQYF
CDR3nt: TGTGCCAGCAGCACCGGGACCGTGAGTGGAGAGACCCAGTACTTC
v_gene: TRBV7-2
abundance: NA
j_gene: TRBJ2-5
d_gene: NA

CDR3aa: CASTGQGSVNQPQHF
CDR3nt: TGTGCCAGCACCGGACAGGGAAGTGTAAATCAGCCCCAGCATTTT
v_gene: TRBV2
abundance: NA
j_gene: TRBJ1-5
d_gene: TRBD1

CDR3aa: CASSQDGRDSEAFF
CDR3nt: TGCGCCAGCAGCCAAGATGGGAGGGACTCTGAAGCTTTCTTT
v_gene: TRBV4-3
abundance: few
j_gene: TRBJ1-1
d_gene: NA

CDR3aa: CSAIGRGSYTF
CDR3nt: TGCAGTGCTATCGGCCGCGGGAGCTACACCTTC
v_gene: TRBV20-1
abundance: NA
j_gene: TRBJ1-2
d_gene: NA

CDR3aa: CASSLGRGGNEQFF
CDR3nt: TGCGCCAGCAGCTTAGGGCGGGGAGGCAATGAGCAGTTCTTC
v_gene: TRBV5-1
abundance: few
j_gene: TRBJ2-1
d_gene: NA

CDR3aa: CASSLARTVEAFF
CDR3nt: TGTGCCAGCAGCTTGGCCCGGACAGTAGAAGCTTTCTTT
v_gene: TRBV5-4
abundance: NA
j_gene: TRBJ1-1
d_gene: NA

CDR3aa: CASSPRGQNTEAFF
CDR3nt: TGTGCCAGCAGCCCCAGGGGGCAGAACACTGAAGCTTTCTTT
v_gene: TRBV9
abundance: few
j_gene: TRBJ1-1
d_gene: TRBD1

CDR3aa: CASSPQGGKETQYF
CDR3nt: TGTGCCAGCTCACCACAGGGAGGGAAGGAGACCCAGTACTTC
v_gene: TRBV18
abundance: NA
j_gene: TRBJ2-5
d_gene: TRBD2

CDR3aa: CASSSTFTDTQYF
CDR3nt: TGTGCCAGCAGCTCGACCTTCACAGATACGCAGTATTTT
v_gene: TRBV7-2
abundance: NA
j_gene: TRBJ2-3
d_gene: NA

CDR3aa: CASSGRQLNTEAFF
CDR3nt: TGTGCCAGCAGTGGGCGACAGTTGAACACTGAAGCTTTCTTT
v_gene: TRBV2
abundance: NA
j_gene: TRBJ1-1
d_gene: NA

CDR3aa: CASSPPGGPVTDTQYF
CDR3nt: TGTGCCAGCAGCCCCCCGGGGGGGCCCGTCACAGATACGCAGTATTTT
v_gene: TRBV7-2
abundance: few
j_gene: TRBJ2-3
d_gene: TRBD2

CDR3aa: CSAMNGGGNNEKLFF
CDR3nt: TGCAGCGCAATGAACGGAGGGGGCAACAATGAAAAACTGTTTTTT
v_gene: TRBV29-1
abundance: NA
j_gene: TRBJ1-4
d_gene: TRBD1

CDR3aa: CASSYSGGSYNEQFF
CDR3nt: TGTGCCAGCAGTTACTCTGGCGGCTCCTACAATGAGCAGTTCTTC
v_gene: TRBV6-5
abundance: few
j_gene: TRBJ2-1
d_gene: NA

CDR3aa: CASSLDQGYNEQFF
CDR3nt: TGCGCCAGCAGCTTGGACCAGGGTTACAATGAGCAGTTCTTC
v_gene: TRBV5-1
abundance: few
j_gene: TRBJ2-1
d_gene: NA

CDR3aa: CASSPGGQGFADTQYF
CDR3nt: TGTGCCAGCAGCCCGGGGGGACAGGGGTTCGCAGATACGCAGTATTTT
v_gene: TRBV7-2
abundance: few
j_gene: TRBJ2-3
d_gene: TRBD1

CDR3aa: CASSQGLVERPQYF
CDR3nt: TGTGCCAGCAGTCAGGGCCTCGTGGAGAGACCCCAGTACTTC
v_gene: TRBV5-4
abundance: few
j_gene: TRBJ2-5
d_gene: NA

CDR3aa: CASSPTGDEKLFF
CDR3nt: TGTGCCAGCTCACCCACAGGGGATGAAAAACTGTTTTTT
v_gene: TRBV18
abundance: few
j_gene: TRBJ1-4
d_gene: TRBD1

CDR3aa: CAWRYSNQPQHF
CDR3nt: TGTGCCTGGAGATATAGCAATCAGCCCCAGCATTTT
v_gene: TRBV30
abundance: few
j_gene: TRBJ1-5
d_gene: NA

CDR3aa: CASSLIGANGELFF
CDR3nt: TGTGCCAGCAGCTTAATTGGGGCCAACGGGGAGCTGTTTTTT
v_gene: TRBV11-3
abundance: few
j_gene: TRBJ2-2
d_gene: NA

CDR3aa: CASSSPLGQGADEQYF
CDR3nt: TGCGCCAGCAGCTCACCACTAGGACAGGGGGCCGACGAGCAGTACTTC
v_gene: TRBV5-1
abundance: few
j_gene: TRBJ2-7
d_gene: TRBD1

CDR3aa: CASSPGQAATNEKLFF
CDR3nt: TGTGCCAGCTCACCGGGACAGGCAGCAACTAATGAAAAACTGTTTTTT
v_gene: TRBV18
abundance: NA
j_gene: TRBJ1-4
d_gene: TRBD1

CDR3aa: CASRKSGSSSEQYF
CDR3nt: TGTGCCAGCAGGAAAAGCGGGTCCTCCTCCGAGCAGTACTTC
v_gene: TRBV28
abundance: few
j_gene: TRBJ2-7
d_gene: NA

CDR3aa: CASSLSGAGANVLTF
CDR3nt: TGTGCCAGCAGCTTATCAGGGGCTGGGGCCAACGTCCTGACTTTC
v_gene: TRBV7-2
abundance: few
j_gene: TRBJ2-6
d_gene: NA